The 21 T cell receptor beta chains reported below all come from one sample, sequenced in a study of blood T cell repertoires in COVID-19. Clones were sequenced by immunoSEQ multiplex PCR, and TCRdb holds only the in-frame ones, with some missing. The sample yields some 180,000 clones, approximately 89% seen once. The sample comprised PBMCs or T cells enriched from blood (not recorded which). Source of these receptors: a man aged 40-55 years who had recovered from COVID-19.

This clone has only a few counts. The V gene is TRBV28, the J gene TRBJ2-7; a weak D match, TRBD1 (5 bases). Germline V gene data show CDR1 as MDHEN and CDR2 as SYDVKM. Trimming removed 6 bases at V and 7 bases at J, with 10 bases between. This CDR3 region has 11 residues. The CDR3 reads CASSTGREQYF. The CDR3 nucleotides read TGTGCCAGCAGCACAGGCCGGGAGCAGTACTTC.

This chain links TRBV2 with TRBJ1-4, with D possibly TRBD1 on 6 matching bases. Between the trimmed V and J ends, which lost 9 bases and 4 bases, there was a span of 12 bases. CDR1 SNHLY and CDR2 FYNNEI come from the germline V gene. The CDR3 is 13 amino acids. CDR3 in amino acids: CASEGGFNEKLFF. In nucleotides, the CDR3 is TGTGCCAGTGAAGGGGGTTTTAATGAAAAACTGTTTTTT.

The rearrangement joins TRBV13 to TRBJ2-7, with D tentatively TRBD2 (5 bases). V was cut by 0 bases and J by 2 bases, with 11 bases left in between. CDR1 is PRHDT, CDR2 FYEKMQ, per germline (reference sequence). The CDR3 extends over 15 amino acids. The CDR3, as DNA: TGTGCCAGCAGCTTAGGCAAGACTACTCCCTACGAGCAGTACTTC. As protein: CASSLGKTTPYEQYF.

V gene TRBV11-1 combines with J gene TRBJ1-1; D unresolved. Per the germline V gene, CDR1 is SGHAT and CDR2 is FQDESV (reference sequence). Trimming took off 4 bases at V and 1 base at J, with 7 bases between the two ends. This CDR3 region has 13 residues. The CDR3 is CASSSTRNTEAFF. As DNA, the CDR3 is TGTGCCAGCAGCTCCACACGGAACACTGAAGCTTTCTTT.

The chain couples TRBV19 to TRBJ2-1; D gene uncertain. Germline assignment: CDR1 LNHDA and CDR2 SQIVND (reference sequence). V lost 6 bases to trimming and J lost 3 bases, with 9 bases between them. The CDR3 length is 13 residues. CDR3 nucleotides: TGTGCCAGTAGCGTAACAGACTACAATGAGCAGTTCTTC. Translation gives CASSVTDYNEQFF.

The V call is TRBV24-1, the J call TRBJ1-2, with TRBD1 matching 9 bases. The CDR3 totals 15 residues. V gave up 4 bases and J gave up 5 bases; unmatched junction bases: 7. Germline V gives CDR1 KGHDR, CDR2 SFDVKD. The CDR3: CATSDPGTGPYGYTF. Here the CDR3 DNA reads TGTGCCACCAGTGACCCCGGGACAGGGCCTTATGGCTACACCTTC.

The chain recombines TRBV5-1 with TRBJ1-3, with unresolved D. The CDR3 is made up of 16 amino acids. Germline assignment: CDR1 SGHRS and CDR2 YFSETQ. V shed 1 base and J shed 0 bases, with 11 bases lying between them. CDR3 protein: CASSLSGSTSGNTIYF. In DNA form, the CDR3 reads TGCGCCAGCAGCTTGTCAGGATCGACCTCTGGAAACACCATATATTTT. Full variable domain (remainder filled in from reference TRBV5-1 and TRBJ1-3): KAGVTQTPRYLIKTRGQQVTLSCSPISGHRSVSWYQQTPGQGLQFLFEYFSETQRNKGNFPGRFSGRQFSNSRSEMNVSTLELGDSALYLCASSLSGSTSGNTIYFGEGSWLTVV.

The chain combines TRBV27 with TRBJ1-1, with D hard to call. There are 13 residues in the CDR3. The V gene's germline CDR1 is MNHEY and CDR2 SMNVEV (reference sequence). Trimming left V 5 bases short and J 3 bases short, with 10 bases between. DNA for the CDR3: TGTGCCAGCAGTCTGGTGGCGGACACTGAAGCTTTCTTT. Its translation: CASSLVADTEAFF.

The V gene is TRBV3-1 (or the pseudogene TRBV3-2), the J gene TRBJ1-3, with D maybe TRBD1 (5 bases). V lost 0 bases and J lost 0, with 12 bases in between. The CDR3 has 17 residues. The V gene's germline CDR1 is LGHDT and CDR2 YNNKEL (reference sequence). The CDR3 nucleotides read TGTGCCAGCAGCCAAGACGGGTTGGGACTCTCTGGAAACACCATATATTTT. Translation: CASSQDGLGLSGNTIYF.

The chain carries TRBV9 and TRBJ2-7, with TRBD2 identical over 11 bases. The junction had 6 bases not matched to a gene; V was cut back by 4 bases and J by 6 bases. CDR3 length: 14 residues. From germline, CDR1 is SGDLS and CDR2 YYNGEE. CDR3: CASSLTSGTGEQYF. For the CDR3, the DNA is TGTGCCAGCAGCTTGACTAGCGGGACGGGCGAGCAGTACTTC.

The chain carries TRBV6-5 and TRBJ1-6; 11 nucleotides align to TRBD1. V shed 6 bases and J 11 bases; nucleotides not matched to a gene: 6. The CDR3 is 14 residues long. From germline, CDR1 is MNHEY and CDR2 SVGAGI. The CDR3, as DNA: TGTGCCAGCAGAAACGGACAGGGGGCACCACCCCTCCACTTT. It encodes CASRNGQGAPPLHF.

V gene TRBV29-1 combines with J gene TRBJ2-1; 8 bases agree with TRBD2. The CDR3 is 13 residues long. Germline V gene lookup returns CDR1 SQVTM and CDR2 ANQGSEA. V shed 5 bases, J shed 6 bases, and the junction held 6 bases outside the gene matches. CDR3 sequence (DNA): TGCAGCGTTCCCTCCGGGACTAGCAATGAGCAGTTCTTC. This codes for CSVPSGTSNEQFF.

The DNA for the CDR3 is TGCGCCAGCAAACCGTCCGGAACGGGAGAGACCCAGTACTTC. Its protein is CASKPSGTGETQYF. The chain employs TRBV5-1 and TRBJ2-5; D is ambiguous. V lost 6 bases to trimming and J lost 4 bases, with 16 bases between them. The V gene's germline CDR1 is SGHRS and CDR2 YFSETQ. CDR3 length: 14 amino acids.

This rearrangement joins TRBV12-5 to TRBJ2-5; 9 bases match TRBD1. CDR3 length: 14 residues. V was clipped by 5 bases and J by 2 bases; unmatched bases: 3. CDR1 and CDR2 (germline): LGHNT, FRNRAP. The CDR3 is CASGIQGAQETQYF. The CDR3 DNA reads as TGTGCTAGTGGTATACAGGGGGCTCAAGAGACCCAGTACTTC.

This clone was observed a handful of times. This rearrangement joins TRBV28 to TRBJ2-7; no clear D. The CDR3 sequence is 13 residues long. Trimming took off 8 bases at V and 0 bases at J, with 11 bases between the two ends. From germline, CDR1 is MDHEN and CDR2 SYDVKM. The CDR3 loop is CASGGTPSYEQYF. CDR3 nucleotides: TGTGCCAGCGGCGGCACCCCCTCCTACGAGCAGTACTTC.

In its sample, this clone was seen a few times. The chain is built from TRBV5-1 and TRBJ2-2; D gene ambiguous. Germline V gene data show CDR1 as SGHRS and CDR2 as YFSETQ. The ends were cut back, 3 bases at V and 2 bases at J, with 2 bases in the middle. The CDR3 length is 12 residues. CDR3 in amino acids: CASSSNTGELFF. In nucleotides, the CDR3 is TGCGCCAGCAGCTCTAACACCGGGGAGCTGTTTTTT. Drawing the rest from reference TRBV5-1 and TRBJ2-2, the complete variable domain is KAGVTQTPRYLIKTRGQQVTLSCSPISGHRSVSWYQQTPGQGLQFLFEYFSETQRNKGNFPGRFSGRQFSNSRSEMNVSTLELGDSALYLCASSSNTGELFFGEGSRLTVL.

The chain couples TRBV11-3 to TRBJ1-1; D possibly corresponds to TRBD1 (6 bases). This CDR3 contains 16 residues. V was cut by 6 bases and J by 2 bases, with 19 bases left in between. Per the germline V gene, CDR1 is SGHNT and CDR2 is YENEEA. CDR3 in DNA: TGTGCCAGCAGGGGGGGGGCAGCGACCGCCAACACTGAAGCTTTCTTT. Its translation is CASRGGAATANTEAFF.

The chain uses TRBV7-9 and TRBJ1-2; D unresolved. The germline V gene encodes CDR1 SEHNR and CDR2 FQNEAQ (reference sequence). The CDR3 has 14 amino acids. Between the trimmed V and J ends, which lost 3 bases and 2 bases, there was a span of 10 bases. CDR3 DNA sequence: TGTGCCAGCAGCTTTCGGATGGAGAACTATGGCTACACCTTC. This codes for CASSFRMENYGYTF.

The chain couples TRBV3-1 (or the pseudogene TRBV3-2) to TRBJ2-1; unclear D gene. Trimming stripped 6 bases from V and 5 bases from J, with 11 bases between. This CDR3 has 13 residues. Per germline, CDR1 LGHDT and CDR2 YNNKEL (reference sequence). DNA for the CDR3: TGTGCCAGCAGACTTAACCCAAACAATGAGCAGTTCTTC. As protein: CASRLNPNNEQFF.

The CDR3 region is CAITGTGPLSLPGELFF. The CDR3 DNA reads TGTGCCATAACCGGGACAGGGCCCCTCAGTCTGCCCGGGGAGCTGTTTTTT. The V gene is TRBV7-9, the J gene TRBJ2-2; TRBD1 aligns across 9 bases. Looked up from germline, CDR1 is SEHNR and CDR2 is FQNEAQ (reference sequence). Trimming took 10 bases from V and 6 from J; bases not matched to a gene: 18. This CDR3 contains 17 residues.

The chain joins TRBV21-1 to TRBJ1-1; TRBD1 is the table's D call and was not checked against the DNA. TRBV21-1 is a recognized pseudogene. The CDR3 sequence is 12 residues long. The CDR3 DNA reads TGTGCCAGCACCCCACTAGGACAGGGTCGCTTCTTT. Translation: CASTPLGQGRFF.